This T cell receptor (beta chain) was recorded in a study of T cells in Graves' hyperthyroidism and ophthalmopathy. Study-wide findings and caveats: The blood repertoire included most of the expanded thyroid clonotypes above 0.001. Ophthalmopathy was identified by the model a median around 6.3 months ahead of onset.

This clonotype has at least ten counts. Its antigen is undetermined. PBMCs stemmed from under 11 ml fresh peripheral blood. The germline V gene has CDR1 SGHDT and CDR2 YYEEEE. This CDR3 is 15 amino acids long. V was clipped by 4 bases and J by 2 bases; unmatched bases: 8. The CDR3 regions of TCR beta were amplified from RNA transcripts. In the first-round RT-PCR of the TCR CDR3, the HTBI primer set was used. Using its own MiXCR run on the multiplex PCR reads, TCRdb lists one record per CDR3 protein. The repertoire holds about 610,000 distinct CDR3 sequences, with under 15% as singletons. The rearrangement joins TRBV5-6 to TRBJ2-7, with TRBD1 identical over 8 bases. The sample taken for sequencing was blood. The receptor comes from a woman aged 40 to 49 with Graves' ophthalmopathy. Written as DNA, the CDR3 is TGTGCCAGCAGCGACCCGACAGGGGCCGCCTACGAGCAGTACTTC. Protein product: CASSDPTGAAYEQYF.